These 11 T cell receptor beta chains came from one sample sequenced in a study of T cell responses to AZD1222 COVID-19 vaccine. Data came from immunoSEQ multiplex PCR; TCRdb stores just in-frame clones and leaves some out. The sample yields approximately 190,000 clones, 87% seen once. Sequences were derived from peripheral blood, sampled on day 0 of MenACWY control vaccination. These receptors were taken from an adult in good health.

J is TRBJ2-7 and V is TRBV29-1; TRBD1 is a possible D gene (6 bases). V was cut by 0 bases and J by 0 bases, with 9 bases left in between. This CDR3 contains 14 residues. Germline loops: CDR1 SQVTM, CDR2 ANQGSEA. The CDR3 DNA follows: TGCAGCGTTGAAGATAGGACAGCCTCCTACGAGCAGTACTTC. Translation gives CSVEDRTASYEQYF.

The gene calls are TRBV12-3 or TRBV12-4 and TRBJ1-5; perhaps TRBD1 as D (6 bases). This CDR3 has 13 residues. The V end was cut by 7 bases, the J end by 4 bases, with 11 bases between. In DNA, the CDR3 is TGTGCCAGCACTCCAGACAGGAATCAGCCCCAGCATTTT. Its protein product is CASTPDRNQPQHF.

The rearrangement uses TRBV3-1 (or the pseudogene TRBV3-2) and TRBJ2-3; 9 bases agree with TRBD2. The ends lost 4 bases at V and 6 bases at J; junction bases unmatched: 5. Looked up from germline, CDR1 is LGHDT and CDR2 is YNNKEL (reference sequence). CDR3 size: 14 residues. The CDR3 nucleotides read TGTGCCAGCAGCCCTAGCGGGGCACCTGATACGCAGTATTTT. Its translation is CASSPSGAPDTQYF.

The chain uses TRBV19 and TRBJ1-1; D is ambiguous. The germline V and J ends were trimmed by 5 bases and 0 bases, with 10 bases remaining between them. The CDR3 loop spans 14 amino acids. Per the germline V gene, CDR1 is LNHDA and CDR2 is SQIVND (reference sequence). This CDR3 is CASSLRALNTEAFF. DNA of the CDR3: TGTGCCAGTAGTCTCCGGGCCCTGAACACTGAAGCTTTCTTT. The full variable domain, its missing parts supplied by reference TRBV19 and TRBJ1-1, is DGGITQSPKYLFRKEGQNVTLSCEQNLNHDAMYWYRQDPGQGLRLIYYSQIVNDFQKGDIAEGYSVSREKKESFPLTVTSAQKNPTAFYLCASSLRALNTEAFFGQGTRLTVV.

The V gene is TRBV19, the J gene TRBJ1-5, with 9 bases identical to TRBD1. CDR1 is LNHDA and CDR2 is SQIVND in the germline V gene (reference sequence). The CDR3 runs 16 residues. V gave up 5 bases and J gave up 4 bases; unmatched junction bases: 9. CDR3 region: CASSPTPDRGNQPQHF. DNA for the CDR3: TGTGCCAGTAGTCCCACTCCGGACAGGGGTAATCAGCCCCAGCATTTT.

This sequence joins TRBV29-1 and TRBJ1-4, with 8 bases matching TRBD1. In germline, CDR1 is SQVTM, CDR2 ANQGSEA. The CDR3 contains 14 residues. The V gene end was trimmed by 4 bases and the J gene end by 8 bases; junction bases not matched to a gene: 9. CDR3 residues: CSVAGQGLGEKLFF. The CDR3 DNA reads TGCAGCGTTGCCGGACAGGGTTTGGGAGAAAAACTGTTTTTT.

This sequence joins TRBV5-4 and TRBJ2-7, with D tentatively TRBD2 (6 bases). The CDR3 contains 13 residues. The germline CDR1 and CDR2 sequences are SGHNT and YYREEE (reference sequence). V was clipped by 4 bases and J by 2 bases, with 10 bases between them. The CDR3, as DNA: TGTGCCAGCAGCGGAGGGAACACCTACGAGCAGTACTTC. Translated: CASSGGNTYEQYF.

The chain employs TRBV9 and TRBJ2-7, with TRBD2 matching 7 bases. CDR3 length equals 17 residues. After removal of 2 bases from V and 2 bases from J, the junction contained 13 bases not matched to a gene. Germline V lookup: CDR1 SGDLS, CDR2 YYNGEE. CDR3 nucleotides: TGTGCCAGCAGCGTGGGTGCTAGCGGAGGAATCACCTACGAGCAGTACTTC. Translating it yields CASSVGASGGITYEQYF.

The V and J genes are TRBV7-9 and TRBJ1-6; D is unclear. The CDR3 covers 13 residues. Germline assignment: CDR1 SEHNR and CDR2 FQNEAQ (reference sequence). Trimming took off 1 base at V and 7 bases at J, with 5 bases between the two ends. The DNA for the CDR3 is TGTGCCAGCAGCTTAGACATGAATTCACCCCTCCACTTT. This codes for CASSLDMNSPLHF.

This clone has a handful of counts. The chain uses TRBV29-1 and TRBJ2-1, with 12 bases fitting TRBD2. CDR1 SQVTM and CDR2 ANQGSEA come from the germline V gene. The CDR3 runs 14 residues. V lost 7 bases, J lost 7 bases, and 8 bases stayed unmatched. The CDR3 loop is CSAATSGSSNEQFF. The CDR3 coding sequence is TGCAGCGCCGCGACTAGCGGGAGTAGTAATGAGCAGTTCTTC.

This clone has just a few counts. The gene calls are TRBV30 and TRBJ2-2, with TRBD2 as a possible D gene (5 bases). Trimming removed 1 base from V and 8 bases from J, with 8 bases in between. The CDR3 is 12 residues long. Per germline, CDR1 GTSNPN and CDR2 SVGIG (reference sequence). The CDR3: CAWSAGLGELFF. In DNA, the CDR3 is TGTGCCTGGAGTGCGGGGTTAGGGGAGCTGTTTTTT.